The 21 T cell receptor beta chains in this list originate from one sample, sequenced in a study of blood T cell repertoires in COVID-19. Only in-frame clones appear in the TCRdb table, and some are missing; sequencing was by immunoSEQ multiplex PCR. The sample includes over 100,000 clones, around 89% of them seen just once. Input material: peripheral blood. These receptors were collected from a man in his sixties with COVID-19, enrolled during active disease.

The V and J genes are TRBV7-8 and TRBJ1-2; a weak D match, TRBD1 (5 bases). This CDR3 has 14 residues. CDR1 and CDR2 (germline): SGHVS, FQNEAQ. The V end was cut by 2 bases, the J end by 7 bases, with 14 bases between. CDR3 bases: TGTGCCAGCAGCTTACGGGCCAGGGAGGCTGGCTACACCTTC. The encoded protein is CASSLRAREAGYTF.

This chain connects TRBV6-5 to TRBJ1-5; TRBD1 matches at 7 bases. After removal of 6 bases from V and 6 bases from J, the junction contained 8 bases not matched to a gene. The CDR3 sequence is 14 residues long. Germline-derived CDR1 and CDR2 are MNHEY and SVGAGI. CDR3 in amino acids: CASRATGMSQPQHF. CDR3 in DNA: TGTGCCAGCAGAGCGACAGGGATGAGTCAGCCCCAGCATTTT.

The gene calls are TRBV6-5 and TRBJ1-4; D is ambiguous. Trimming cost V 0 bases and J 10 bases, with 15 bases left between them. Germline loops: CDR1 MNHEY, CDR2 SVGAGI. The CDR3 loop spans 15 amino acids. CDR3 nucleotide sequence: TGTGCCAGCAGTTACTCCGGAACCGCCCCGGGAAAACTGTTTTTT. Its protein product is CASSYSGTAPGKLFF.

The chain links TRBV19 to TRBJ2-7; 7 nucleotides line up with TRBD2. The CDR3 has 11 residues. Germline CDR1 LNHDA, CDR2 SQIVND (reference sequence). V shed 7 bases, J shed 5 bases, and the junction held 2 bases outside the gene matches. The CDR3: CASTGRDEQYF. DNA of the CDR3: TGTGCCAGTACAGGGAGGGACGAGCAGTACTTC.

The chain joins TRBV18 to TRBJ1-1; weak D call: TRBD1 (5 bases). Germline loops: CDR1 KGHSH, CDR2 LQKENI. The ends were cut back, 6 bases at V and 2 bases at J, with 19 bases in the middle. This CDR3 has 16 amino acids. For the CDR3, the DNA is TGTGCCAGCTCTCCCACGGGGGGGGGACCTAACACTGAAGCTTTCTTT. Protein sequence: CASSPTGGGPNTEAFF.

The chain combines TRBV27 with TRBJ1-1; TRBD1 matches at 9 bases. Germline CDR1 is MNHEY and CDR2 is SMNVEV (reference sequence). CDR3 length equals 14 residues. V gave up 5 bases and J gave up 1 base; unmatched junction bases: 2. The CDR3 is CASSPTGGNTEAFF. In DNA, the CDR3 is TGTGCCAGCAGTCCGACAGGGGGGAACACTGAAGCTTTCTTT.

The rearrangement uses TRBV24-1 and TRBJ2-2; 8 nucleotides align to TRBD1. The CDR3 has 15 residues. J gave up 4 bases and V 5 bases, and 5 bases lay outside the gene matches. The germline CDR1 and CDR2 sequences are KGHDR and SFDVKD. This CDR3 reads CATSGQGAVTGELFF. The DNA of the CDR3 is TGTGCCACCAGTGGGCAGGGGGCTGTCACCGGGGAGCTGTTTTTT.

The chain links TRBV3-1 (or the pseudogene TRBV3-2) to TRBJ1-1, with TRBD1 matching 7 bases. The CDR3 runs 15 residues. J lost 3 bases, V lost 4 bases, and 8 bases had no gene match. CDR1 and CDR2 from the germline V gene are LGHDT and YNNKEL (reference sequence). The CDR3 loop is CASSPTNRGHTEAFF. The CDR3 DNA is TGTGCCAGCAGCCCAACTAACAGGGGACACACTGAAGCTTTCTTT.

The V call is TRBV4-3, the J call TRBJ1-2; the D is unclear. Trimming removed 5 bases from V and 4 bases from J, with 14 bases in between. Per the germline V gene, CDR1 is LGHNA and CDR2 is YSLEER. This CDR3 spans 14 amino acids. The CDR3 sequence is CASSSDIVGYGYTF. In DNA, the CDR3 is TGCGCCAGCAGCTCCGACATAGTGGGCTATGGCTACACCTTC.

The chain uses TRBV19 and TRBJ2-4; D call uncertain. The germline V gene encodes CDR1 LNHDA and CDR2 SQIVND (reference sequence). V was clipped by 3 bases and J by 7 bases, with 10 bases between them. This CDR3 has 13 residues. The CDR3 bases are TGTGCCAGTAGTATCTCCAGGTCCAACATTCAGTACTTC. Residues: CASSISRSNIQYF.

The chain joins TRBV30 to TRBJ2-3; TRBD2 matches at 10 bases. This CDR3 has 15 residues. J gave up 3 bases and V 1 base, and 4 bases lay outside the gene matches. The germline CDR1 and CDR2 sequences are GTSNPN and SVGIG (reference sequence). CDR3 region: CAWSATGLATDTQYF. The DNA of the CDR3 is TGTGCCTGGAGTGCAACGGGACTAGCGACAGATACGCAGTATTTT.

The chain combines TRBV11-2 with TRBJ2-5; D may be TRBD2 (6 bases). V lost 5 bases and J 1 base, leaving 8 bases between the germline ends. The CDR3 contains 13 residues. Germline V gene lookup returns CDR1 SGHAT and CDR2 FQNNGV. The CDR3 nucleotides are TGTGCCAGCAGCCCGGGGGTCCAAGAGACCCAGTACTTC. Its protein is CASSPGVQETQYF.

The gene calls are TRBV30 and TRBJ1-5, with D perhaps TRBD1 (5 bases). CDR3 length: 15 amino acids. V was shortened by 1 base and J by 2 bases, with 12 bases between the two germline ends. CDR1 is GTSNPN, CDR2 SVGIG, per germline (reference sequence). The CDR3 loop reads CAWSEAGWGNQPQHF. The CDR3 DNA is TGTGCCTGGAGTGAGGCAGGGTGGGGCAATCAGCCCCAGCATTTT.

The chain is built from TRBV4-1 and TRBJ1-1; 10 nucleotides agree with TRBD1. In germline, CDR1 is MGHRA, CDR2 YSYEKL. The ends lost 5 bases at V and 4 bases at J; junction bases unmatched: 7. CDR3 length: 15 amino acids. CDR3 in amino acids: CASSVTGTGATEAFF. In DNA, the CDR3 is TGCGCCAGCAGCGTTACCGGGACAGGGGCCACTGAAGCTTTCTTT.

CDR3 nucleotides: TGTGCCAGTTCGACGTCTAGCTCCTATAATTCACCCCTCCACTTT. This sequence encodes CASSTSSSYNSPLHF. The chain uses TRBV19 and TRBJ1-6; D not resolved. CDR3 size: 15 residues. V was shortened by 8 bases and J by 0 bases, with 11 bases between the two germline ends. Germline V CDR1 and CDR2: LNHDA, SQIVND (reference sequence).

The chain uses TRBV10-3 and TRBJ2-7; 8 bases are a match to TRBD2. The CDR3 extends over 14 amino acids. Trimming took 7 bases from V and 2 from J; bases not matched to a gene: 7. The germline V gene encodes CDR1 ENHRY and CDR2 SYGVKD. CDR3 amino acids: CAITGAGGAYEQYF. Here the CDR3 DNA reads TGTGCCATCACCGGGGCCGGGGGGGCCTACGAGCAGTACTTC.

The count of this clone is one. Here the CDR3 DNA reads TGTGCCAGCTCACCCCGGGGGGGCGGCGAGACCCAGTACTTC. This translates into CASSPRGGGETQYF. The rearrangement joins TRBV18 to TRBJ2-5; 8 bases are shared with TRBD2. Germline-derived CDR1 and CDR2 are KGHSH and LQKENI. Unmatched junction bases numbered 5, after V lost 3 bases and J lost 5 bases. The CDR3 contains 14 residues.

V usage is TRBV7-9 and J usage is TRBJ1-1, with 7 bases fitting TRBD1. The CDR3 contains 15 residues. Germline V gene data show CDR1 as SEHNR and CDR2 as FQNEAQ (reference sequence). V gave up 1 base and J gave up 4 bases; unmatched junction bases: 6. The CDR3 region is CASSLEQGYFTEAFF. The CDR3 bases are TGTGCCAGCAGCTTAGAACAGGGGTATTTCACTGAAGCTTTCTTT.

This sequence joins TRBV30 and TRBJ1-6; TRBD1 matches 8 bases. This CDR3 spans 17 amino acids. The V segment lost 3 bases and the J segment 0 bases; nucleotides outside the gene matches: 7. CDR1 and CDR2 (germline): GTSNPN, SVGIG (reference sequence). The CDR3 spells CAWRIDRGVSYNSPLHF. In DNA form, the CDR3 reads TGTGCCTGGAGGATCGACAGGGGAGTCTCCTATAATTCACCCCTCCACTTT.

The chain carries TRBV4-2 and TRBJ2-1, with 12 bases matching TRBD1. J gave up 7 bases and V 2 bases, and 12 bases lay outside the gene matches. Germline CDR1 and CDR2: LGHNA and YNFKEQ. The CDR3 length is 18 residues. The DNA of the CDR3 is TGTGCCAGCAGCCAACCCCTTAGGGGGGGACAGGGGGCGAATGAGCAGTTCTTC. Amino acids: CASSQPLRGGQGANEQFF.

This chain joins TRBV5-4 and TRBJ2-5; 10 bases match TRBD1. This CDR3 has 14 residues. The V gene end was trimmed by 5 bases and the J gene end by 3 bases; junction bases not matched to a gene: 4. CDR1 is SGHNT and CDR2 is YYREEE in the germline V gene (reference sequence). The CDR3 protein is CASRPGQGEETQYF. The CDR3 region has the DNA TGTGCCAGCAGGCCAGGACAGGGGGAAGAGACCCAGTACTTC.